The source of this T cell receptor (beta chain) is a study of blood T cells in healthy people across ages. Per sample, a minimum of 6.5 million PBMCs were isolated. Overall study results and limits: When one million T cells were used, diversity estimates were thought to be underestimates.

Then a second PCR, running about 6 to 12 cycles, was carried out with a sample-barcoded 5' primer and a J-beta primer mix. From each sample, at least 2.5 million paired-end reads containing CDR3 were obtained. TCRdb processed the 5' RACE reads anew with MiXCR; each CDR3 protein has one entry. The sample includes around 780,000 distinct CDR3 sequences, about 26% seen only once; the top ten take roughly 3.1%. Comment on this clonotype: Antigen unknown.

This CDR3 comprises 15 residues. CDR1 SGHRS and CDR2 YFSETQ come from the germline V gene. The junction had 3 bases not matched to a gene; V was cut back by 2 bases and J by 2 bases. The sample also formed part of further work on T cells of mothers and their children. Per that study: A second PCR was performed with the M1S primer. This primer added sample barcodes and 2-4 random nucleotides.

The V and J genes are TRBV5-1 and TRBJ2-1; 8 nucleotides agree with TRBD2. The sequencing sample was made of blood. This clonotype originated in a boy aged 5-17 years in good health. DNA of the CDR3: TGCGCCAGCAGCTTTCGGGGGGGCACCTACAATGAGCAGTTCTTC. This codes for CASSFRGGTYNEQFF.